The 7 T cell receptor beta chains listed next were all sequenced from one sample in a study of breast tumors, draining lymph nodes, adjacent tissues. In TCRdb, the multiplex PCR reads were re-called with MiXCR into one record per CDR3 protein. The profile shows about 150,000 distinct CDR3 sequences, under 25% of them singletons. Breast cancer patients provided tissue from their axillary draining lymph nodes. Material: axillary lymph node tissue. Receptors originate from a female donor with breast cancer. Some clones in this sample may be carry-over from other donors' samples.

This clonotype appeared once. This may be a read error: a much more frequent sequence differs by one nucleotide. The conserved phenylalanine or tryptophan normally closing the CDR3 is absent here, so this likely arose from a read error. This chain connects TRBV14 to TRBJ2-1; D possibly corresponds to TRBD1 (5 bases). The germline CDR1 and CDR2 sequences are SGHDN and FVKESK. V lost 3 bases and J 7 bases, leaving 10 bases between the germline ends. There are 13 residues in the CDR3. For the CDR3, the DNA is TGTGCCAGCAGCCAGCACAGGCGTAATGAGCAGTTCCTC. Amino acids: CASSQHRRNEQFL.

This clonotype was picked up many times. The chain joins TRBV10-1 to TRBJ2-1; TRBD1 agrees at 7 bases. CDR3 length: 19 residues. V lost 4 bases to trimming and J lost 0 bases; unmatched junction nucleotides: 15. The germline V gene has CDR1 WNHNN and CDR2 SYGVQD (reference sequence). The CDR3 DNA follows: TGCGCCAGCAGTGGAACCTCTCCGGGACAGCGAAGCTCCTACAATGAGCAGTTCTTC. This sequence encodes CASSGTSPGQRSSYNEQFF.

The genes are TRBV12-5 and TRBJ1-1; TRBD1 agrees at 11 bases. With V trimmed by 3 bases and J by 0 bases, 3 bases remained unmatched. CDR1 is LGHNT and CDR2 is FRNRAP in the germline V gene. The CDR3 sequence is 16 residues long. The CDR3: CASGFRDRGVNTEAFF. The CDR3 DNA reads as TGTGCTAGTGGTTTCCGGGACAGGGGGGTGAACACTGAAGCTTTCTTT.

At least ten counts were recorded for this clonotype. The rearrangement joins TRBV20-1 to TRBJ2-3; 9 positions agree with TRBD2. V lost 5 bases to trimming and J lost 2 bases; unmatched junction nucleotides: 5. Germline loops: CDR1 DFQATT, CDR2 SNEGSKA (reference sequence). The CDR3 length is 14 residues. The CDR3 DNA follows: TGCAGTGCTGCGCTAGCGGGAACCACAGATACGCAGTATTTT. Its protein product is CSAALAGTTDTQYF.

Many counts were recorded for this clonotype. The chain links TRBV2 to TRBJ1-3; D is possibly TRBD1 (5 bases). Trimming stripped 1 base from V and 1 base from J, with 14 bases between. CDR1 is SNHLY, CDR2 FYNNEI, per germline. CDR3 length: 17 residues. CDR3 coding DNA: TGTGCCAGCAGTGAAGAGTCTGGGGCCGGTTCTGGAAACACCATATATTTT. As protein: CASSEESGAGSGNTIYF.

At least ten counts were recorded for this clonotype. The chain carries TRBV15 and TRBJ2-1; 7 bases match TRBD2. Germline loops: CDR1 LNHNV, CDR2 YYDKDF (reference sequence). The CDR3 extends over 16 amino acids. V was pared by 0 bases and J by 2 bases, with 4 bases of the junction left unmatched. The CDR3 bases are TGTGCCACCAGCAGAGATGTAGCGGGCGCCTACAATGAGCAGTTCTTC. Translation: CATSRDVAGAYNEQFF.

Of note for this clonotype: This may be a read error, as it is one base from a much larger clone. The rearrangement links TRBV11-1 to TRBJ2-7, with TRBD2 as a possible D gene (6 bases). The CDR3 is 15 residues long. Germline CDR1 SGHAT, CDR2 FQDESV (reference sequence). The CDR3 loop reads CASSSSGYQAYGQYF. In nucleotides, the CDR3 is TGTGCCAGCAGCTCGAGCGGGTACCAAGCCTACGGGCAGTACTTC.